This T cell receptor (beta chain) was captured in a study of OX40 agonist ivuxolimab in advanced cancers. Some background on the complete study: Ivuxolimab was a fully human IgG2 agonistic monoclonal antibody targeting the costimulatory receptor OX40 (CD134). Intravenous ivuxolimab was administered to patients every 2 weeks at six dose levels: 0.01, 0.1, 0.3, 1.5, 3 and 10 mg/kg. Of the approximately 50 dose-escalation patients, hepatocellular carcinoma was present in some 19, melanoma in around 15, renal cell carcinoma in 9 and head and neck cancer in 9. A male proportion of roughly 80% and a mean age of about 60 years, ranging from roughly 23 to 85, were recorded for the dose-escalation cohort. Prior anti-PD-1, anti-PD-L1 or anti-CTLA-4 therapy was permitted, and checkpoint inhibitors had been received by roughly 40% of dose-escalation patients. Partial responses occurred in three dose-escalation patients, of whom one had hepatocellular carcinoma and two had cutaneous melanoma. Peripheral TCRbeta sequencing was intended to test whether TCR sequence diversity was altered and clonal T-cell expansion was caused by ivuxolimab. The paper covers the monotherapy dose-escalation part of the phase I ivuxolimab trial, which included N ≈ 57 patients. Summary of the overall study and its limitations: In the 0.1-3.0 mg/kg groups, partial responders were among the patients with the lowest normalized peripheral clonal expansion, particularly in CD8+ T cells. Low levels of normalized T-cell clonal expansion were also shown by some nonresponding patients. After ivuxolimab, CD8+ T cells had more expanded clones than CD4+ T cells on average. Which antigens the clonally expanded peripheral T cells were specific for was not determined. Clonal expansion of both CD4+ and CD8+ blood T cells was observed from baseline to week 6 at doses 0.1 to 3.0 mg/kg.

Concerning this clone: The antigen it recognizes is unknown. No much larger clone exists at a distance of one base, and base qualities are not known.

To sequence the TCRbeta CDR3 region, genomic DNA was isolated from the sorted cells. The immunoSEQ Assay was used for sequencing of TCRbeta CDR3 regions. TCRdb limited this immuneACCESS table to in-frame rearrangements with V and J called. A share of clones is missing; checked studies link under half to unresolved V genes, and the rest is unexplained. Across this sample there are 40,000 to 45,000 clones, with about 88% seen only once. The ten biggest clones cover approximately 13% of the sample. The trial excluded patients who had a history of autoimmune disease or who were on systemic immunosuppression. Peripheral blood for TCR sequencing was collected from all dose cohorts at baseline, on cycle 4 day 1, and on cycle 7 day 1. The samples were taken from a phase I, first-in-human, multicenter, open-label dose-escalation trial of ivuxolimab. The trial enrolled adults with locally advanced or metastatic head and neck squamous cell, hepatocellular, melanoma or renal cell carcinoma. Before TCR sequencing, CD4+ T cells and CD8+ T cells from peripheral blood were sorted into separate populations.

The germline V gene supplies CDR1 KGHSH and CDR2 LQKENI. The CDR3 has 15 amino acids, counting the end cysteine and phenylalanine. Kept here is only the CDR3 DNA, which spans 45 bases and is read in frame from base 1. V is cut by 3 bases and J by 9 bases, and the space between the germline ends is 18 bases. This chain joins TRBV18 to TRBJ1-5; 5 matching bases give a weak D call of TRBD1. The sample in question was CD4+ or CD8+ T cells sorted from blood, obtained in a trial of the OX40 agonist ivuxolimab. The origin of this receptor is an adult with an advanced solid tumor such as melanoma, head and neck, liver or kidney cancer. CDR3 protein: CASSPSGAAERPQHF. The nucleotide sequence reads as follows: TGTGCCAGCTCACCGTCCGGGGCTGCCGAGCGGCCCCAGCATTTT.